One and the same sample provided the 19 T cell receptor beta chains below, sequenced in a study of response to subunit inactivated influenza vaccine. Each CDR3 protein is one row after TCRdb ran MiXCR on the RT-PCR reads. The data contain fewer than 750,000 distinct CDR3 sequences, around 13% of them singletons. The input for sequencing was PBMCs from blood, taken 11 to 12 days after vaccination. The receptors were sampled from a man aged 50-60 years who received an inactivated influenza vaccine.

The genes are TRBV20-1 and TRBJ2-1; D may be TRBD2 (7 bases). Germline V gene sequence: CDR1 DFQATT, CDR2 SNEGSKA (reference sequence). Trimming removed 2 bases at V and 16 bases at J, with 18 bases between. The CDR3 is 12 residues long. The CDR3 loop is CSARWGGLAHFF. For the CDR3, the DNA is TGCAGTGCTAGATGGGGGGGGCTAGCGCATTTCTTC.

The gene calls are TRBV7-9 and TRBJ1-1, with D possibly TRBD1 on 6 matching bases. Trimming cost V 2 bases and J 6 bases, with 13 bases left between them. The CDR3 has 14 residues. Germline assignment: CDR1 SEHNR and CDR2 FQNEAQ (reference sequence). The CDR3 reads CASSLRTVIAEAFF. The CDR3 DNA reads TGTGCCAGCAGCTTACGGACAGTTATAGCTGAAGCTTTCTTT.

The chain recombines TRBV6-1 with TRBJ2-3, with D possibly matching TRBD1 (6 bases). The CDR3 spans 15 residues. CDR1 and CDR2 (germline): MNHNS, SASEGT. V was shortened by 6 bases and J by 2 bases, with 15 bases between the two germline ends. In nucleotides, the CDR3 is TGTGCCAGCAGCCCCATGGGGGCGGACACAGATACGCAGTATTTT. The encoded protein is CASSPMGADTDTQYF.

This clonotype was counted at least ten times. The chain joins TRBV7-2 to TRBJ2-5, with D unresolved. CDR1 is SGHTA, CDR2 FQGNSA, per germline. The CDR3 runs 12 residues. Trimming cost V 4 bases and J 5 bases, with 8 bases left between them. The CDR3 bases are TGTGCCAGCAGCTCCAGTGGGGAGACCCAGTACTTC. Translated: CASSSSGETQYF.

In its sample, this clonotype was seen many times. The genes are TRBV7-9 and TRBJ2-1; 7 bases agree with TRBD2. The CDR3 runs 14 residues. Germline CDR1 SEHNR, CDR2 FQNEAQ (reference sequence). V was clipped by 5 bases and J by 5 bases; unmatched bases: 6. The CDR3 sequence: CASSSGTANNEQFF. The CDR3 coding sequence is TGTGCCAGCAGCAGCGGGACGGCAAACAATGAGCAGTTCTTC.

This chain links TRBV29-1 with TRBJ1-2, with D possibly being TRBD1 (5 bases). V lost 7 bases and J lost 3, with 21 bases in between. In germline, CDR1 is SQVTM, CDR2 ANQGSEA. This CDR3 has 15 residues. The CDR3 DNA follows: TGCAGCGCTGCATCTCCTCGGGGCACCTACTATGGCTACACCTTC. Protein product: CSAASPRGTYYGYTF.

The chain links TRBV29-1 to TRBJ2-2; TRBD2 might be the D (5 bases). The CDR3 consists of 15 residues. Germline values: CDR1 SQVTM, CDR2 ANQGSEA. V was shortened by 0 bases and J by 6 bases, with 14 bases between the two germline ends. As DNA, the CDR3 is TGCAGCGTTGAAGATCCCTTTGCCGGGGCCGGGGAGCTGTTTTTT. It specifies CSVEDPFAGAGELFF.

V usage is TRBV20-1 and J usage is TRBJ2-7, with TRBD2 matching over 8 bases. The CDR3 is made up of 15 amino acids. The V segment lost 2 bases and the J segment 3 bases; nucleotides outside the gene matches: 9. Germline values: CDR1 DFQATT, CDR2 SNEGSKA (reference sequence). CDR3 DNA sequence: TGCAGTGCTAGATTTGCGGGAGGCACGTACTACGAGCAGTACTTC. Residues: CSARFAGGTYYEQYF.

This clonotype was found many times. V usage is TRBV3-1 and J usage is TRBJ1-3; TRBD1 matches at 8 bases. V was pared by 4 bases and J by 4 bases, with 3 bases of the junction left unmatched. The CDR3 is 14 amino acids. Germline CDR1 LGHDT, CDR2 YNNKEL (reference sequence). The DNA for the CDR3 is TGTGCCAGCAGCCCAGGGACAGGCGGAAACACCATATATTTT. This translates into CASSPGTGGNTIYF.

This rearrangement joins TRBV18 to TRBJ2-1; 7 bases map to TRBD2. The CDR3 contains 15 residues. Germline lookup yields CDR1 KGHSH and CDR2 LQKENI. V shed 4 bases and J 7 bases; nucleotides not matched to a gene: 10. CDR3 sequence: CASSLRAGMENEQFF. The DNA of the CDR3 is TGTGCCAGCTCACTACGAGCGGGGATGGAAAATGAGCAGTTCTTC.

This clonotype showed up just a few times. V gene TRBV20-1 combines with J gene TRBJ2-6; D unclear. Trimming took 6 bases from V and 0 from J, leaving 9 bases between them. CDR3 length: 14 residues. Germline CDR1 is DFQATT and CDR2 is SNEGSKA (reference sequence). CDR3 in DNA: TGCAGTGCCCGTTGGGACTCTGGGGCCAACGTCCTGACTTTC. This encodes CSARWDSGANVLTF.

This clonotype turned up a few times. J is TRBJ2-3 and V is TRBV7-8, with a tentative D call TRBD1 (6 bases). Germline assignment: CDR1 SGHVS and CDR2 FQNEAQ. This CDR3 comprises 17 residues. Trimming shortened V by 1 base and J by 4 bases, and 18 bases separated the two germline ends. The CDR3 is CASSLVSLTGIADTQYF. The CDR3 DNA follows: TGTGCCAGCAGCTTAGTCTCCCTTACAGGGATTGCAGATACGCAGTATTTT.

The rearrangement uses TRBV7-9 and TRBJ1-4, with 7 positions matching TRBD1. Germline CDR1 SEHNR, CDR2 FQNEAQ (reference sequence). V lost 1 base to trimming and J lost 1 base; unmatched junction nucleotides: 6. The CDR3 contains 17 residues. The DNA for the CDR3 is TGTGCCAGCAGCTTAGGATCAGGGACAGTAACTAATGAAAAACTGTTTTTT. Protein sequence: CASSLGSGTVTNEKLFF.

The chain has TRBV25-1 and TRBJ2-1, with 7 bases lining up with TRBD2. Germline loops: CDR1 MGHDK, CDR2 SYGVNS. The CDR3 consists of 17 residues. V shed 2 bases and J 5 bases; nucleotides not matched to a gene: 12. CDR3 loop: CASSEGLMAGVNNEQFF. In DNA, the CDR3 is TGTGCCAGCAGTGAAGGATTAATGGCGGGAGTGAACAATGAGCAGTTCTTC.

This clonotype was detected only a few times. The chain carries TRBV4-1 and TRBJ2-7; 8 bases agree with TRBD1. The germline V gene has CDR1 MGHRA and CDR2 YSYEKL. V shed 2 bases and J 1 base; nucleotides not matched to a gene: 1. There are 14 residues in the CDR3. CDR3 residues: CASSQWTGSYEQYF. The CDR3 nucleotides read TGCGCCAGCAGCCAATGGACAGGGTCCTACGAGCAGTACTTC.

This chain connects TRBV28 to TRBJ2-4; D might be TRBD2 (6 bases). Trimming stripped 2 bases from V and 7 bases from J, with 21 bases between. CDR3 length equals 17 residues. Germline-derived CDR1 and CDR2 are MDHEN and SYDVKM. As DNA, the CDR3 is TGTGCCAGCAGTTTAGCTGCGGCTAGCGAGAGGTCGAACATTCAGTACTTC. Amino acids: CASSLAAASERSNIQYF.

The V gene is TRBV18, the J gene TRBJ2-2; no clear D. The ends were cut back, 5 bases at V and 3 bases at J, with 10 bases in the middle. This CDR3 is 14 amino acids long. Germline CDR1 and CDR2: KGHSH and LQKENI. CDR3 sequence reads: CASSLETYTGELFF. The CDR3 region has the DNA TGTGCCAGCTCATTGGAGACTTACACCGGGGAGCTGTTTTTT.

This clonotype has only a few counts. The chain carries TRBV7-9 and TRBJ2-5; D gene uncertain. Germline V lookup: CDR1 SEHNR, CDR2 FQNEAQ (reference sequence). The ends were cut back, 2 bases at V and 5 bases at J, with 15 bases in the middle. The CDR3 runs to 15 residues. CDR3 nucleotide sequence: TGTGCCAGCAGCTTAAAGGGCGGACGGATGGAGACCCAGTACTTC. Protein product: CASSLKGGRMETQYF.

This chain links TRBV6-5 with TRBJ2-3; 13 bases align to TRBD2. This CDR3 is built from 16 residues. V shed 4 bases, J shed 2 bases, and the junction held 3 bases outside the gene matches. Germline V lookup: CDR1 MNHEY, CDR2 SVGAGI. The CDR3 DNA sequence: TGTGCCAGCAGTTTGACTAGCGGGGGGACCACAGATACGCAGTATTTT. Its protein is CASSLTSGGTTDTQYF.